The 32 T cell receptor beta chains given below trace back to one sample, sequenced in a study of blood T cell repertoires in COVID-19. Some clones are missing from TCRdb's copy, which holds only in-frame ones; the method was immunoSEQ multiplex PCR. The sample yields approximately 200,000 clones, around 86% seen once. Material for sequencing was peripheral blood. The receptors were gathered from a man aged 45-65 years with acute or convalescent COVID-19.

The gene calls are TRBV29-1 and TRBJ2-7, with D maybe TRBD1 (5 bases). V shed 3 bases and J shed 3 bases, with 12 bases lying between them. Germline CDR1 and CDR2: SQVTM and ANQGSEA. The CDR3 sequence is 13 residues long. The DNA of the CDR3 is TGCAGCGTTGATCTGGGGCTAGGCTACGAGCAGTACTTC. Translated, it gives CSVDLGLGYEQYF.

This chain joins TRBV7-2 and TRBJ1-5, with D perhaps matching TRBD1 (6 bases). Looked up from germline, CDR1 is SGHTA and CDR2 is FQGNSA. The CDR3 has 16 amino acids. Deletions cut 5 bases from V and 1 base from J, with 15 bases between. The CDR3 DNA sequence: TGTGCCAGCAGCCCCCAACAGGGAGAGAGCAATCAGCCCCAGCATTTT. Its translation is CASSPQQGESNQPQHF.

The gene calls are TRBV6-2 or TRBV6-3 and TRBJ1-3, with D perhaps TRBD1 (6 bases). Between the trimmed V and J ends, which lost 10 bases and 11 bases, there was a span of 21 bases. The CDR3 extends over 13 amino acids. Germline-derived CDR1 and CDR2 are MNHEY and SVGEGT. CDR3 nucleotides: TGTGCCACCAGCCAACAGGGCCTCGGAGCCATATATTTT. The encoded protein is CATSQQGLGAIYF.

The chain employs TRBV3-1 (or the pseudogene TRBV3-2) and TRBJ1-3; 10 nucleotides align to TRBD1. The J segment lost 0 bases and the V segment lost 8 bases, leaving 1 base of the junction unmatched. This CDR3 contains 14 residues. The germline V gene has CDR1 LGHDT and CDR2 YNNKEL (reference sequence). CDR3 nucleotide sequence: TGTGCCAGCGGGGACAGGGGCTCTGGAAACACCATATATTTT. This sequence encodes CASGDRGSGNTIYF.

CDR3 region: CASSQGQNSNQPQHF. The DNA for the CDR3 is TGTGCCAGCAGCCAAGGACAGAATAGCAATCAGCCCCAGCATTTT. This sequence joins TRBV3-1 (or the pseudogene TRBV3-2) and TRBJ1-5, with D maybe TRBD1 (5 bases). Between the trimmed V and J ends, which lost 1 base and 0 bases, there was a span of 7 bases. Germline values: CDR1 LGHDT, CDR2 YNNKEL (reference sequence). This CDR3 is 15 amino acids long.

This clone has more than one count but fewer than ten. The chain carries TRBV3-1 (or the pseudogene TRBV3-2) and TRBJ2-1, with D unclear. Germline lookup yields CDR1 LGHDT and CDR2 YNNKEL (reference sequence). V lost 1 base, J lost 8 bases, and 3 bases lay in between. The CDR3 extends over 11 amino acids. CDR3 amino acids: CASSQVYEQFF. The DNA of the CDR3 is TGTGCCAGCAGCCAAGTCTATGAGCAGTTCTTC.

The genes are TRBV7-6 and TRBJ2-7, with a weak D call TRBD1 (6 bases). Germline values: CDR1 SGHVS, CDR2 FNYEAQ. The CDR3 contains 15 residues. V lost 4 bases and J 5 bases, leaving 18 bases between the germline ends. In DNA, the CDR3 is TGTGCCAGCAGCTCCGGCAGGGGAAAACAGCACGAGCAGTACTTC. This encodes CASSSGRGKQHEQYF.

The table lists this clone with a few counts. The chain links TRBV6-5 to TRBJ1-2; 8 bases match TRBD1. CDR1 MNHEY and CDR2 SVGAGI come from the germline V gene. CDR3 length equals 15 residues. V shed 5 bases and J 6 bases; nucleotides not matched to a gene: 11. CDR3 nucleotides: TGTGCCAGCAGTCCTGACAGGGGCGGTGGTGATGGCTACACCTTC. It is translated as CASSPDRGGGDGYTF.

The chain uses TRBV13 and TRBJ1-2, with 11 bases fitting TRBD1. The CDR3 extends over 16 amino acids. Trimming took 0 bases from V and 2 from J; bases not matched to a gene: 2. In germline, CDR1 is PRHDT, CDR2 FYEKMQ (reference sequence). The CDR3 loop reads CASSLGWTGGNYGYTF. CDR3 nucleotide sequence: TGTGCCAGCAGCTTAGGTTGGACAGGGGGCAACTATGGCTACACCTTC. Combining the CDR3 with reference TRBV13 and TRBJ1-2 gives the whole variable domain AAGVIQSPRHLIKEKRETATLKCYPIPRHDTVYWYQQGPGQDPQFLISFYEKMQSDKGSIPDRFSAQQFSDYHSELNMSSLELGDSALYFCASSLGWTGGNYGYTFGSGTRLTVV.

The chain joins TRBV19 to TRBJ1-6; maybe TRBD1 (5 bases). The CDR3 runs to 12 residues. Between the trimmed V and J ends, which lost 8 bases and 8 bases, there was a span of 10 bases. Germline V gene sequence: CDR1 LNHDA, CDR2 SQIVND (reference sequence). The CDR3 protein is CASQSGDSPLHF. The CDR3 coding sequence is TGTGCCAGTCAGTCGGGGGATTCACCCCTCCACTTT.

The chain combines TRBV19 with TRBJ1-2, with D hard to call. CDR3 length: 13 residues. From germline, CDR1 is LNHDA and CDR2 SQIVND (reference sequence). V was shortened by 3 bases and J by 2 bases, with 7 bases between the two germline ends. CDR3 region: CASSMSRNYGYTF. The CDR3 DNA is TGTGCCAGTAGTATGAGCCGAAACTATGGCTACACCTTC.

The V gene is TRBV18, the J gene TRBJ2-7, with TRBD1 as a possible D gene (6 bases). Trimming shortened V by 4 bases and J by 6 bases, and 19 bases separated the two germline ends. Germline assignment: CDR1 KGHSH and CDR2 LQKENI. The CDR3 covers 15 residues. The CDR3 DNA reads as TGTGCCAGCTCACTCTCCCCCAGGGGTGGGGCCGAGCAGTACTTC. It encodes CASSLSPRGGAEQYF.

The chain has TRBV6-5 and TRBJ2-2; 7 nucleotides match TRBD1. Germline values: CDR1 MNHEY, CDR2 SVGAGI. Trimming took 6 bases from V and 4 from J; bases not matched to a gene: 8. The CDR3 totals 15 residues. The CDR3 spells CASRGTVLGTGELFF. Here the CDR3 DNA reads TGTGCCAGCAGGGGGACAGTTCTGGGCACCGGGGAGCTGTTTTTT.

This rearrangement joins TRBV2 to TRBJ1-5; no firm D call. This CDR3 is 14 amino acids long. Per germline, CDR1 SNHLY and CDR2 FYNNEI. V was clipped by 6 bases and J by 2 bases, with 11 bases between them. The DNA for the CDR3 is TGTGCCAGCAGGGAACGGGGTGGCAATCAGCCCCAGCATTTT. This codes for CASRERGGNQPQHF.

The rearrangement links TRBV7-2 to TRBJ1-1, with D possibly being TRBD1 (6 bases). V lost 1 base and J 2 bases, leaving 14 bases between the germline ends. Germline V gives CDR1 SGHTA, CDR2 FQGNSA. The CDR3 contains 16 residues. The CDR3 region is CASSLGGRGTNTEAFF. Written as DNA, the CDR3 is TGTGCCAGCAGCTTAGGAGGCAGGGGAACAAACACTGAAGCTTTCTTT.

The rearrangement joins TRBV6-1 to TRBJ1-4; unclear D gene. The CDR3 covers 16 residues. Germline V CDR1 and CDR2: MNHNS, SASEGT. Trimming stripped 2 bases from V and 1 base from J, with 11 bases between. The CDR3, as DNA: TGTGCCAGCAGTGAACCCCGTAGGAGAACTAATGAAAAACTGTTTTTT. It translates to CASSEPRRRTNEKLFF.

The chain combines TRBV3-1 (or the pseudogene TRBV3-2) with TRBJ1-2, with 7 bases lining up with TRBD1. CDR1 LGHDT and CDR2 YNNKEL come from the germline V gene (reference sequence). Trimming cost V 4 bases and J 2 bases; bases outside gene matches: 4. The CDR3 loop spans 14 amino acids. CDR3 residues: CASSPQTGNYGYTF. The CDR3 DNA reads as TGTGCCAGCAGCCCGCAGACAGGGAACTATGGCTACACCTTC.

The chain combines TRBV14 with TRBJ1-2; D ambiguous. Germline-derived CDR1 and CDR2 are SGHDN and FVKESK. The CDR3 spans 15 residues. Trimming cost V 5 bases and J 8 bases, with 21 bases left between them. The CDR3 nucleotides read TGTGCCAGCAGCGAGCGGCCGTCTCCCTCGGTCGGCTACACCTTC. This codes for CASSERPSPSVGYTF.

The genes are TRBV11-2 and TRBJ2-1; 8 nucleotides line up with TRBD1. The CDR3 extends over 17 amino acids. Germline trimming cut 5 bases from V and 0 bases from J; bases unmatched to any gene: 9. The V gene's germline CDR1 is SGHAT and CDR2 FQNNGV. CDR3 protein: CASSRTPGGSSYNEQFF. The DNA of the CDR3 is TGTGCCAGCAGCCGTACCCCAGGGGGCAGCTCCTACAATGAGCAGTTCTTC.

The chain is built from TRBV28 and TRBJ1-5; 10 nucleotides line up with TRBD1. Unmatched junction bases numbered 8, after V lost 5 bases and J lost 1 base. CDR1 is MDHEN and CDR2 is SYDVKM in the germline V gene. The CDR3 extends over 17 amino acids. The CDR3 loop reads CASSRTGGRGSNQPQHF. In DNA form, the CDR3 reads TGTGCCAGCAGTAGGACAGGGGGGCGTGGAAGCAATCAGCCCCAGCATTTT.

The chain employs TRBV3-1 (or the pseudogene TRBV3-2) and TRBJ1-1; 9 positions match TRBD1. The length of the CDR3 is 17 residues. CDR1 is LGHDT, CDR2 YNNKEL, per germline (reference sequence). J was trimmed by 1 base and V by 4 bases; bases with no gene match: 10. DNA for the CDR3: TGTGCCAGCAGCCCTAGGCCGGGACAGGGCTCGAACACTGAAGCTTTCTTT. Translated, it gives CASSPRPGQGSNTEAFF.

The genes are TRBV7-9 and TRBJ2-7; the D is unclear. V was trimmed by 3 bases and J by 7 bases, leaving 7 bases between them. CDR3 size: 11 residues. Germline CDR1 and CDR2: SEHNR and FQNEAQ (reference sequence). This chain's CDR3 is CASSFGREQYF. The CDR3 nucleotides are TGTGCCAGCAGCTTTGGTCGGGAGCAGTACTTC.

This chain joins TRBV5-1 and TRBJ1-2; D is ambiguous. CDR1 SGHRS and CDR2 YFSETQ come from the germline V gene. The germline V and J ends were trimmed by 0 bases and 8 bases, with 14 bases remaining between them. The CDR3 is 14 amino acids. CDR3 in amino acids: CASSLGPGSRGYTF. DNA of the CDR3: TGCGCCAGCAGCTTGGGACCGGGAAGTAGGGGCTACACCTTC.

The chain is built from TRBV9 and TRBJ1-2, with D uncertain. Germline CDR1 is SGDLS and CDR2 is YYNGEE. V lost 4 bases and J 2 bases, leaving 9 bases between the germline ends. The CDR3 sequence is 13 residues long. As DNA, the CDR3 is TGTGCCAGCAGCCCCCAAGAGAACTATGGCTACACCTTC. This sequence encodes CASSPQENYGYTF.

The V and J genes are TRBV10-3 and TRBJ1-6; D not certain. The germline CDR1 and CDR2 sequences are ENHRY and SYGVKD. CDR3 length equals 13 residues. Trimming stripped 6 bases from V and 10 bases from J, with 13 bases between. CDR3 bases: TGTGCCATCAGAGAGGGCTCGGGGTCACCCCTCCACTTT. Translating gives CAIREGSGSPLHF.

Here the CDR3 DNA reads TGCGCCAGCAGCGTACAGGGAGTTGGAGCCTACGAGCAGTACTTC. Amino acid sequence: CASSVQGVGAYEQYF. V and J are TRBV5-1 and TRBJ2-7; a possible D gene is TRBD1 (6 bases). V lost 4 bases to trimming and J lost 2 bases, with 16 bases between them. The CDR3 length is 15 residues. Germline lookup yields CDR1 SGHRS and CDR2 YFSETQ.

The sample holds a few counts of this clone. The V call is TRBV5-1, the J call TRBJ1-2; maybe TRBD1 (6 bases). CDR1 SGHRS and CDR2 YFSETQ come from the germline V gene. Trimming removed 4 bases from V and 4 bases from J, with 17 bases in between. The CDR3 is 15 residues long. CDR3 residues: CASSPSGDISYGYTF. In DNA form, the CDR3 reads TGCGCCAGCAGCCCCTCCGGGGACATTTCCTATGGCTACACCTTC.

The rearrangement joins TRBV7-9 to TRBJ1-2; unclear D gene. CDR1 is SEHNR and CDR2 is FQNEAQ in the germline V gene (reference sequence). With 2 bases removed from V and 2 bases from J, the gap between germline ends came to 9 bases. The CDR3 has 14 amino acids. This CDR3 is CASSLLSVNYGYTF. The CDR3 nucleotides read TGTGCCAGCAGCTTATTATCGGTGAACTATGGCTACACCTTC.

This clone was recorded once. V gene TRBV4-2 combines with J gene TRBJ1-2; 8 nucleotides align to TRBD1. CDR1 and CDR2 (germline): LGHNA, YNFKEQ. V lost 1 base, J lost 8 bases, and 15 bases stayed unmatched. The CDR3 has 17 amino acids. The CDR3 bases are TGTGCCAGCAGCCAAGGGGCACAGGGGGTAGTAGGTGGAGGCTACACCTTC. Translated, it gives CASSQGAQGVVGGGYTF.

The rearrangement joins TRBV18 to TRBJ2-1; maybe TRBD1 (6 bases). V lost 4 bases to trimming and J lost 4 bases, with 11 bases between them. Germline CDR1 KGHSH, CDR2 LQKENI. This CDR3 has 14 residues. The CDR3: CASSHEQGYNEQFF. In nucleotides, the CDR3 is TGTGCCAGCTCACACGAACAGGGTTACAATGAGCAGTTCTTC. The variable domain in full, completed from reference TRBV18 and TRBJ2-1, reads NAGVMQNPRHLVRRRGQEARLRCSPMKGHSHVYWYRQLPEEGLKFMVYLQKENIIDESGMPKERFSAEFPKEGPSILRIQQVVRGDSAAYFCASSHEQGYNEQFFGPGTRLTVL.

This rearrangement joins TRBV7-3 to TRBJ2-2; TRBD2 might be the D (5 bases). The CDR3 totals 13 residues. The V end lost 5 bases, the J end lost 4 bases, and 8 bases lay between the germline ends. Germline-derived CDR1 and CDR2 are SGHTA and FQGTGA. The CDR3 loop reads CASSLGGTGELFF. CDR3 bases: TGTGCCAGCAGCCTCGGAGGCACCGGGGAGCTGTTTTTT.

The chain joins TRBV3-1 (or the pseudogene TRBV3-2) to TRBJ2-1; D not resolved. The CDR3 is made up of 15 amino acids. Germline CDR1 reads LGHDT; CDR2 reads YNNKEL (reference sequence). Between the trimmed V and J ends, which lost 4 bases and 0 bases, there was a span of 10 bases. CDR3 in amino acids: CASSRTHSSYNEQFF. The CDR3 nucleotides read TGTGCCAGCAGCCGTACCCATAGCTCCTACAATGAGCAGTTCTTC.